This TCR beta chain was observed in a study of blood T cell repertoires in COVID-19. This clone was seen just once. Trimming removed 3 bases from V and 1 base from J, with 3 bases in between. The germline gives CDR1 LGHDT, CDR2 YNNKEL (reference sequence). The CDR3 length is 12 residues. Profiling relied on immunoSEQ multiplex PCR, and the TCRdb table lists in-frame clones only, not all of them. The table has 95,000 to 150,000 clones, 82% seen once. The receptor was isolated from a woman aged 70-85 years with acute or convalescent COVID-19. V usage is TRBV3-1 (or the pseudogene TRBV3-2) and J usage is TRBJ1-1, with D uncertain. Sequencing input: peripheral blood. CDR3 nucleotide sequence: TGTGCCAGCAGCCACAGGAACACTGAAGCTTTCTTT. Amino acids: CASSHRNTEAFF.